This TCR beta chain was identified during a study of OX40 agonist ivuxolimab in advanced cancers. Study-wide background: An agonistic human IgG2 monoclonal antibody against OX40 (CD134) was given. The study's findings and limits: Some nonresponders additionally presented with little normalized T-cell clonal expansion.

About this clone itself: Its antigen is still unknown.

J gave up 1 base and V 6 bases, and 3 bases lay outside the gene matches. Germline V gene sequence: CDR1 MNHNY, CDR2 SVGAGI (reference sequence). CDR3 length equals 15 residues. Measured with immunoSEQ multiplex PCR; TCRdb has only the in-frame clones, and not every one. The data hold 65,000 to 85,000 clones, with around 92% observed a single time. J is TRBJ2-7 and V is TRBV6-6; 13 bases are shared with TRBD2. The receptor comes from an adult with an advanced solid tumor such as melanoma, head and neck, liver or kidney cancer. The source material was CD4+ or CD8+ T cells sorted from blood, sampled in a trial of the OX40 agonist ivuxolimab. Written as DNA, the CDR3 is TGTGCCAGCAGCCAGACTAGCGGGAGGTCCTACGAGCAGTACTTC. The encoded protein is CASSQTSGRSYEQYF.